This T cell receptor beta chain was obtained from a study of cytomegalovirus exposure and HLA in healthy donors. 60 Vbeta and 13 Jbeta primers were used in PCR. The assay was immunoSEQ multiplex PCR, and TCRdb's table has in-frame clones only and misses some. This table has about 110,000 clones, 15% appearing once. Germline values: CDR1 LNHNV, CDR2 YYDKDF (reference sequence). The CDR3 spans 14 residues. Trimming removed 0 bases at V and 10 bases at J, with 12 bases between. Note on this clone: Its antigen is not known.

Findings and caveats of the study: Association of a missense DCLRE1C variant with TCR beta V- and J-gene trimming was reported in a later analysis. In a later analysis, common viral pathogens appeared linked to several of the most significant clusters. In terms of immune exposure information, only CMV serostatus was available. Prior analysis indicated that the majority of TCR beta V segments exhibited productivity approximately 87% or approximately 30% of the time.

Sequenced input: PBMCs. This chain connects TRBV15 to TRBJ1-4; D unresolved. The sequence was collected from a woman younger than 35 in good health and CMV-seronegative. DNA for the CDR3: TGTGCCACCAGCAGAGAAGAGGGTGGGAGAAAACTGTTTTTT. Its translation is CATSREEGGRKLFF.